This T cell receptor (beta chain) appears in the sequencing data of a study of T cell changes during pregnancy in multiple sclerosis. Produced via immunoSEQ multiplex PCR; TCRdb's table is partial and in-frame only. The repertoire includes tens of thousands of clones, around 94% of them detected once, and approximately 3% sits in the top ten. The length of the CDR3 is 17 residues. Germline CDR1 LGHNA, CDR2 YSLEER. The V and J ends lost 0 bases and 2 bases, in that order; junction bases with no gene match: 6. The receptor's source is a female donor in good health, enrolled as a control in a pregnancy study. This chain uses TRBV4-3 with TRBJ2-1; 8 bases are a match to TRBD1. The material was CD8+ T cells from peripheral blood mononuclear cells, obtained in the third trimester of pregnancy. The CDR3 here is CASSQDPGQGPYNEQFF. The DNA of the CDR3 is TGCGCCAGCAGCCAAGACCCCGGACAGGGCCCCTACAATGAGCAGTTCTTC.